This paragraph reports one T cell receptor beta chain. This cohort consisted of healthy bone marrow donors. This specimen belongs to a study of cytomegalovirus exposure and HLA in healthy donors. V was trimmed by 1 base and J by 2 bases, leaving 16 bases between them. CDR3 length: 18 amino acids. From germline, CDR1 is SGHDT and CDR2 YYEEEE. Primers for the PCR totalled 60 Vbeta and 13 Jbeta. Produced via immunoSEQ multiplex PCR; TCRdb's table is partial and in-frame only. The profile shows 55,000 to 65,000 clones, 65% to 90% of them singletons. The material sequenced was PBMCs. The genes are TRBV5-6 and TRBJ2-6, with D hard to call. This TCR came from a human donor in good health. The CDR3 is CASSLIYRKKPGANVLTF. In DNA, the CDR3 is TGTGCCAGCAGCTTGATTTACAGAAAAAAACCTGGGGCCAACGTCCTGACTTTC.